These 21 T cell receptor beta chains were sequenced from one sample in a study of blood T cells in healthy people across ages. Using a J-beta primer mix together with a sample-barcoded 5' primer, a second PCR was run for about 7 to 12 cycles. A single record per CDR3 protein comes from TCRdb applying MiXCR to the 5' RACE reads. The sample contains around 800,000 distinct CDR3 sequences, roughly 50% of which appear only once. Sample: blood. The receptors come from a man at least 80 years old in good health.

This sequence joins TRBV20-1 and TRBJ2-7, with unresolved D. V lost 4 bases and J 4 bases, leaving 20 bases between the germline ends. This CDR3 comprises 15 residues. From germline, CDR1 is DFQATT and CDR2 SNEGSKA (reference sequence). This CDR3 reads CSANGLPSNAYEQYF. The DNA for the CDR3 is TGCAGTGCTAACGGGCTCCCCTCGAACGCTTACGAGCAGTACTTC.

This chain joins TRBV2 and TRBJ2-1, with a possible D match to TRBD1 (5 bases). Near its end, the DNA agrees better with TRBJ2-7, so the J call may be wrong. Germline V CDR1 and CDR2: SNHLY, FYNNEI. The CDR3 totals 12 residues. The CDR3 DNA is TGTGCCAGCAGTGAAAGGGGTCGGGAGCAGTACTTC. Translation gives CASSERGREQYF.

The chain combines TRBV29-1 with TRBJ1-4; the D gene is possibly TRBD1 (5 bases). Deletions cut 4 bases from V and 5 bases from J, with 17 bases between. The CDR3 runs 15 residues. CDR1 and CDR2 from the germline V gene are SQVTM and ANQGSEA. The CDR3 protein is CSVVGALDRNEKLFF. The CDR3 DNA is TGCAGCGTTGTCGGAGCCTTAGACAGAAATGAAAAACTGTTTTTT.

This clonotype was detected only a few times. This chain connects TRBV25-1 to TRBJ2-1; D remains unclear. V shed 6 bases and J shed 7 bases, with 13 bases lying between them. Germline CDR1 reads MGHDK; CDR2 reads SYGVNS. This CDR3 has 13 residues. CDR3 sequence (DNA): TGTGCCAGCAGCCCGGTCCTCGGGAATGAGCAGTTCTTC. Translation: CASSPVLGNEQFF.

This clonotype was recorded a few times. This sequence joins TRBV7-3 and TRBJ2-1; TRBD2 agrees at 15 bases. The germline CDR1 and CDR2 sequences are SGHTA and FQGTGA. CDR3 length: 18 residues. V lost 1 base, J lost 6 bases, and 7 bases stayed unmatched. The CDR3 DNA follows: TGTGCCAGCAGCTTAAGGTGGACTAGCGGGGGGGAGGGCAATGAGCAGTTCTTC. Encoded protein: CASSLRWTSGGEGNEQFF.

V gene TRBV5-1 combines with J gene TRBJ2-7; D unclear. Per the germline V gene, CDR1 is SGHRS and CDR2 is YFSETQ. This CDR3 comprises 14 residues. V dropped 0 bases and J dropped 0 bases, with 7 bases sitting between them. The CDR3 bases are TGCGCCAGCAGCTTGGATGGGGTCTCCTACGAGCAGTACTTC. This encodes CASSLDGVSYEQYF.

The chain carries TRBV12-3 or TRBV12-4 and TRBJ2-1; 7 bases match TRBD2. J gave up 4 bases and V 6 bases, and 9 bases lay outside the gene matches. The CDR3 is made up of 15 amino acids. CDR3: CASSPGGIIYNEQFF. The CDR3 DNA follows: TGTGCCAGCAGCCCGGGGGGTATTATTTACAATGAGCAGTTCTTC.

This clonotype was recorded a few times. J is TRBJ2-1 and V is TRBV6-5; the D is unclear. The germline V and J ends were trimmed by 6 bases and 8 bases, with 23 bases remaining between them. CDR1 MNHEY and CDR2 SVGAGI come from the germline V gene. The CDR3 consists of 16 residues. As DNA, the CDR3 is TGTGCCAGCAGGGTAGGAGTAGTTAAGAGTGTCGATGAGCAGTTCTTC. Translated: CASRVGVVKSVDEQFF.

V and J are TRBV27 and TRBJ2-1; 7 positions agree with TRBD2. J was trimmed by 7 bases and V by 6 bases; bases with no gene match: 6. Germline CDR1 MNHEY, CDR2 SMNVEV (reference sequence). The CDR3 loop spans 13 amino acids. The CDR3 DNA reads TGTGCCAGCAGCCGGACTAGGTCGAATGAGCAGTTCTTC. Translated, it gives CASSRTRSNEQFF.

The sample holds a few counts of this clonotype. The rearrangement links TRBV29-1 to TRBJ2-1; 8 nucleotides align to TRBD2. V dropped 3 bases and J dropped 2; count of bases not matched to a gene: 6. Germline values: CDR1 SQVTM, CDR2 ANQGSEA. CDR3 size: 15 residues. The CDR3 sequence: CSVEGAGETYNEQFF. CDR3 sequence (DNA): TGCAGCGTTGAGGGAGCGGGAGAGACCTACAATGAGCAGTTCTTC.

The chain is built from TRBV6-1 and TRBJ2-2; 10 nucleotides agree with TRBD2. The CDR3 has 17 residues. The germline gives CDR1 MNHNS, CDR2 SASEGT. J gave up 5 bases and V 0 bases, and 6 bases lay outside the gene matches. The CDR3 sequence: CASSEAALAGETGELFF. CDR3 sequence (DNA): TGTGCCAGCAGTGAAGCTGCGCTAGCGGGAGAAACCGGGGAGCTGTTTTTT.

This chain joins TRBV20-1 and TRBJ2-5; 7 nucleotides agree with TRBD2. The CDR3 consists of 16 residues. Looked up from germline, CDR1 is DFQATT and CDR2 is SNEGSKA (reference sequence). J was trimmed by 4 bases and V by 0 bases; bases with no gene match: 11. CDR3 bases: TGCAGTGCTAGAGATGGGCGGGGGTGGCTCTCAGAGACCCAGTACTTC. Encoded protein: CSARDGRGWLSETQYF.

Only one count was recorded for this clonotype. The chain recombines TRBV28 with TRBJ2-7; 9 bases are shared with TRBD1. Trimming removed 4 bases from V and 4 bases from J; junction bases left unmatched: 8. CDR3 length equals 15 residues. Germline-derived CDR1 and CDR2 are MDHEN and SYDVKM. The CDR3 here is CASSSEGTGLYEQYF. For the CDR3, the DNA is TGTGCCAGCAGTTCTGAAGGGACAGGGTTATACGAGCAGTACTTC.

The chain combines TRBV21-1 with TRBJ2-1; TRBD1 is the table's D call, not checked against the DNA. TRBV21-1 has pseudogene status. The CDR3 consists of 15 residues. CDR3 loop: CASSYGTGDYNEQFF. CDR3 DNA: TGTGCCAGCAGCTACGGGACAGGGGATTACAATGAGCAGTTCTTC.

This chain uses TRBV5-1 with TRBJ2-1; 10 bases match TRBD1. The J call may be incorrect, as the DNA end agrees better with TRBJ2-7. This CDR3 spans 15 amino acids. Germline V gene lookup returns CDR1 SGHRS and CDR2 YFSETQ. The CDR3 sequence is CASSSGTGVNNEQYF. In DNA, the CDR3 is TGCGCCAGCAGCTCAGGGACAGGGGTAAACAATGAGCAGTACTTC.

The CDR3 reads CASSRDIRTDTQYF. As DNA, the CDR3 is TGTGCCAGCAGCCGGGACATCCGCACAGATACGCAGTATTTT. The chain links TRBV7-3 to TRBJ2-3; the D gene is possibly TRBD1 (6 bases). The CDR3 is 14 residues long. V was cut by 5 bases and J by 1 base, with 10 bases left in between. CDR1 SGHTA and CDR2 FQGTGA come from the germline V gene.

This clonotype has just a few counts. CDR3 sequence reads: CASSPFRASSDYGYTF. The CDR3 nucleotides read TGTGCCAGCAGCCCGTTTCGTGCTAGCTCAGACTATGGCTACACCTTC. This rearrangement joins TRBV3-1 to TRBJ1-2; D gene uncertain. The CDR3 contains 16 residues. Germline lookup yields CDR1 LGHDT and CDR2 YNNKEL (reference sequence). With 4 bases removed from V and 3 bases from J, the gap between germline ends came to 18 bases.

Comment on this clonotype: A read error may account for a junction end that differs from germline. V and J are TRBV20-1 and TRBJ2-1; D is perhaps TRBD2 (7 bases). CDR3 length equals 15 residues. Germline CDR1 reads DFQATT; CDR2 reads SNEGSKA (reference sequence). CDR3 region: CSARAARGLYSEQFF. As DNA, the CDR3 is TGCAGTGCTAGAGCGGCGCGGGGGCTTTACAGTGAGCAGTTCTTC.

Notes on this clonotype: One junction end disagrees with the germline gene, perhaps due to a read error. The rearrangement uses TRBV20-1 and TRBJ1-1; D might be TRBD1 (6 bases). CDR3 length: 14 amino acids. Germline CDR1 is DFQATT and CDR2 is SNEGSKA (reference sequence). CDR3 DNA sequence: TGCAGGGCCCGAAGCAGGGGACTGAACACTGGAGCTTTCTTT. As protein: CRARSRGLNTGAFF.

This clonotype was seen more than once but under ten times. The rearrangement links TRBV28 to TRBJ1-2; D is uncertain. Germline assignment: CDR1 MDHEN and CDR2 SYDVKM. With 8 bases removed from V and 2 bases from J, the gap between germline ends came to 9 bases. The CDR3 is 12 amino acids. The CDR3 DNA sequence: TGTGCCAGCCAGGCGGGGAACTATGGCTACACCTTC. Translation gives CASQAGNYGYTF.

The chain employs TRBV5-1 and TRBJ2-7; D tentatively reads TRBD1 or TRBD2 (7 bases each). V lost 4 bases and J lost 2, with 16 bases in between. CDR1 and CDR2 (germline): SGHRS, YFSETQ. The length of the CDR3 is 15 residues. CDR3 region: CASSREGAGAYEQYF. The CDR3 DNA is TGCGCCAGCAGCAGGGAGGGGGCGGGGGCCTACGAGCAGTACTTC.